Described below is a single T cell receptor beta chain sequence and its context. Its specificity is unknown. The record originates from a study of cytomegalovirus exposure and HLA in healthy donors. Study at large: As an earlier analysis found, 180 million or so T cells yielded approximately 110 million unique TCR beta sequences. Findings and limits, study-wide: V segments that were indistinguishable, TRBV6-2 and TRBV6-3 among them, were omitted from analysis. Common viral pathogens (according to a later analysis) appeared linked to several of the most significant clusters. The authors confirmed in vitro that a few CMV-associated chains were specific for CMV antigens.

The PCR used 60 Vbeta and 13 Jbeta primers. Profiled with immunoSEQ multiplex PCR; TCRdb holds only in-frame clones, not every one. Here the sample table reports approximately 100,000 clones. Germline V gene data show CDR1 as SGDLS and CDR2 as YYNGEE. V lost 0 bases, J lost 6 bases, and 13 bases lay in between. The CDR3 totals 15 residues. The TCR originated in a man in his forties or fifties in good health and CMV-seronegative. V and J are TRBV9 and TRBJ2-1, with D possibly matching TRBD2 (6 bases). Sequenced sample: PBMCs. In DNA, the CDR3 is TGTGCCAGCAGCGTAGGGGGCGGGGAGATCAATGAGCAGTTCTTC. It encodes CASSVGGGEINEQFF.